This record looks at one T cell receptor beta chain sequence and its context. The sequencing depth, 1 in 200,000 to 1 in 1 million T cells, was the target. Clones were read by immunoSEQ multiplex PCR, and TCRdb kept only the in-frame ones, dropping some. The sample consists of approximately 40,000 clones, less than 85% of them appearing once. Cryopreserved PBMCs provided 2 to 2.5 micrograms of genomic DNA for the TCR beta libraries. This record belongs to a study of cytotoxic CD8 clonotypes in ibrutinib-treated CLL. Germline assignment: CDR1 SEHNR and CDR2 FQNEAQ (reference sequence). CDR3 size: 18 residues. V was shortened by 2 bases and J by 0 bases, with 17 bases between the two germline ends.

This specimen consisted of PBMCs, obtained at disease progression, from a patient treated with ibrutinib. The origin of this receptor is a human donor with chronic lymphocytic leukemia. The J gene is TRBJ1-5, the V gene TRBV7-9, with D uncertain. The CDR3: CASSLYPPDGYSNQPQHF. In DNA form, the CDR3 reads TGTGCCAGCAGCTTATACCCGCCGGACGGATATAGCAATCAGCCCCAGCATTTT.